A selection of T cell receptor beta chains follows, all from one sample in a study of T cell responses to AZD1222 COVID-19 vaccine. The method was immunoSEQ multiplex PCR; TCRdb's version includes in-frame clones alone and lacks a portion of them. This sample carries 150,000 to 160,000 clones, 90% of them seen once, and the ten largest clones take approximately 20%. Here the sequenced sample was peripheral blood, taken on day 0 of AZD1222 vaccination. Source of these receptors: an adult in good health. CDR3s include the opening cysteine and the closing phenylalanine or tryptophan. Each record gives: V gene, clone size, J gene, D gene, CDR3 protein, CDR3 DNA. A D gene is named only where the DNA matches it firmly. A row's size may be missing; if present it is once, few, many or a size class.

v_call: TRBV19; clone_size: few; j_call: TRBJ1-6; d_call: NA; cdr3_aa: CAIQEVRAPLHF; cdr3_nt: TGTGCCATCCAGGAAGTGAGGGCACCCCTCCACTTT
v_call: TRBV30; clone_size: once; j_call: TRBJ2-2; d_call: NA; cdr3_aa: CAWSVLRGGGELFF; cdr3_nt: TGTGCCTGGAGTGTCTTAAGGGGGGGCGGGGAGCTGTTTTTT
v_call: TRBV7-6; clone_size: few; j_call: TRBJ2-2; d_call: NA; cdr3_aa: CASSLVGSGELFF; cdr3_nt: TGTGCCAGCAGCTTAGTTGGGTCCGGGGAGCTGTTTTTT
v_call: TRBV19; clone_size: NA; j_call: TRBJ2-5; d_call: TRBD1; cdr3_aa: CASRQGETQYF; cdr3_nt: TGTGCCAGTAGACAGGGGGAGACCCAGTACTTC
v_call: TRBV5-6; clone_size: once; j_call: TRBJ1-3; d_call: NA; cdr3_aa: CASSLGSPLGNTIYF; cdr3_nt: TGTGCCAGCAGCTTGGGATCGCCCCTTGGAAACACCATATATTTT
v_call: TRBV4-1; clone_size: NA; j_call: TRBJ1-2; d_call: NA; cdr3_aa: CASSHPSMANYGYTF; cdr3_nt: TGCGCCAGCAGCCACCCTTCTATGGCTAACTATGGCTACACCTTC
v_call: TRBV6-2/TRBV6-3; clone_size: NA; j_call: TRBJ1-2; d_call: NA; cdr3_aa: CASSYSAGINGYTF; cdr3_nt: TGTGCCAGCAGTTACTCGGCAGGGATCAATGGCTACACCTTC
v_call: TRBV10-3; clone_size: NA; j_call: TRBJ1-4; d_call: TRBD1; cdr3_aa: CAISPQGAGEKLFF; cdr3_nt: TGTGCCATCAGCCCACAGGGGGCTGGGGAAAAACTGTTTTTT
v_call: TRBV9; clone_size: NA; j_call: TRBJ2-1; d_call: TRBD2; cdr3_aa: CASSVSLSAGGSSYNEQFF; cdr3_nt: TGTGCCAGCAGCGTGTCTTTATCGGCGGGAGGGAGCTCCTACAATGAGCAGTTCTTC
v_call: TRBV27; clone_size: NA; j_call: TRBJ1-2; d_call: TRBD1; cdr3_aa: CATRGLVYGYTF; cdr3_nt: TGTGCGACGAGGGGGCTGGTCTATGGCTACACCTTC
v_call: TRBV19; clone_size: NA; j_call: TRBJ1-2; d_call: NA; cdr3_aa: CASTPDSYNYGYTF; cdr3_nt: TGTGCCAGTACCCCGGACAGCTATAACTATGGCTACACCTTC
v_call: TRBV3-1/TRBV3-2; clone_size: once; j_call: TRBJ2-3; d_call: NA; cdr3_aa: CASSHSTDTQYF; cdr3_nt: TGTGCCAGCAGCCACAGCACAGATACGCAGTATTTT
v_call: TRBV5-1; clone_size: once; j_call: TRBJ2-7; d_call: NA; cdr3_aa: CASSLRVGGYEQYF; cdr3_nt: TGCGCCAGCAGCTTACGAGTTGGGGGATACGAGCAGTACTTC
v_call: TRBV5-1; clone_size: NA; j_call: TRBJ1-2; d_call: NA; cdr3_aa: CASNKDGPYGYTF; cdr3_nt: TGCGCCAGCAACAAGGACGGACCCTATGGCTACACCTTC
v_call: TRBV5-1; clone_size: few; j_call: TRBJ2-3; d_call: TRBD2; cdr3_aa: CASSLRGLAADTQYF; cdr3_nt: TGCGCCAGCAGCTTGCGGGGACTAGCGGCAGATACGCAGTATTTT
v_call: TRBV27; clone_size: NA; j_call: TRBJ2-1; d_call: TRBD2; cdr3_aa: CASRQARLAGNEQFF; cdr3_nt: TGTGCCAGCAGGCAAGCTCGACTAGCGGGTAATGAGCAGTTCTTC
v_call: TRBV6-5; clone_size: NA; j_call: TRBJ1-5; d_call: NA; cdr3_aa: CASSYGGGNQPQHF; cdr3_nt: TGTGCCAGCAGTTACGGGGGGGGCAATCAGCCCCAGCATTTT
v_call: TRBV5-4; clone_size: once; j_call: TRBJ2-5; d_call: TRBD2; cdr3_aa: CASSHGAAGVWETQYF; cdr3_nt: TGTGCCAGCAGCCACGGGGCGGCGGGAGTGTGGGAGACCCAGTACTTC
v_call: TRBV7-9; clone_size: NA; j_call: TRBJ1-1; d_call: NA; cdr3_aa: CASSPPPGTEAFF; cdr3_nt: TGTGCCAGCAGCCCCCCACCGGGCACTGAAGCTTTCTTT
v_call: TRBV6-4; clone_size: many; j_call: TRBJ2-1; d_call: NA; cdr3_aa: CASSDSLENNEQFF; cdr3_nt: TGTGCCAGCAGTGACTCACTAGAAAACAATGAGCAGTTCTTC
v_call: TRBV19; clone_size: NA; j_call: TRBJ1-5; d_call: TRBD1; cdr3_aa: CASSIRQGADQPQHF; cdr3_nt: TGTGCCAGTAGTATCCGACAGGGGGCCGATCAGCCCCAGCATTTT
v_call: TRBV6-1; clone_size: NA; j_call: TRBJ2-3; d_call: NA; cdr3_aa: CASSEVAPDTQYF; cdr3_nt: TGTGCCAGCAGTGAGGTAGCCCCAGATACGCAGTATTTT
v_call: TRBV19; clone_size: once; j_call: TRBJ1-1; d_call: NA; cdr3_aa: CASINSGKTTEAFF; cdr3_nt: TGTGCCAGTATAAATTCCGGTAAGACCACTGAAGCTTTCTTT
v_call: TRBV6-5; clone_size: NA; j_call: TRBJ1-2; d_call: NA; cdr3_aa: CASSYNPGGSNYGYTF; cdr3_nt: TGTGCCAGCAGTTACAACCCGGGTGGGTCAAACTATGGCTACACCTTC
v_call: TRBV4-1; clone_size: NA; j_call: TRBJ2-1; d_call: TRBD2; cdr3_aa: CASSQGGRSGRERNEQFF; cdr3_nt: TGCGCCAGCAGCCAAGGGGGCCGTAGCGGGAGGGAGCGGAATGAGCAGTTCTTC
v_call: TRBV28; clone_size: NA; j_call: TRBJ1-6; d_call: NA; cdr3_aa: CASSSHFSYNSPLHF; cdr3_nt: TGTGCCAGCAGTTCCCATTTCTCCTATAATTCACCCCTCCACTTT
v_call: TRBV18; clone_size: NA; j_call: TRBJ2-7; d_call: NA; cdr3_aa: CASSPQSGSYEQYF; cdr3_nt: TGTGCCAGCTCACCACAGTCCGGGAGCTACGAGCAGTACTTC
v_call: TRBV5-6; clone_size: NA; j_call: TRBJ1-1; d_call: TRBD1; cdr3_aa: CASSVPGQGMNTEAFF; cdr3_nt: TGTGCCAGCAGCGTACCGGGACAGGGGATGAACACTGAAGCTTTCTTT
v_call: TRBV11-1; clone_size: NA; j_call: TRBJ1-6; d_call: TRBD1; cdr3_aa: CASSRFRDSNSPLHF; cdr3_nt: TGTGCCAGCAGCAGATTCCGGGACAGTAATTCACCCCTCCACTTT
v_call: TRBV11-3; clone_size: NA; j_call: TRBJ1-4; d_call: NA; cdr3_aa: CASSLGPPGEKLFF; cdr3_nt: TGTGCCAGCAGCTTGGGACCTCCGGGGGAAAAACTGTTTTTT
v_call: TRBV30; clone_size: NA; j_call: TRBJ1-2; d_call: NA; cdr3_aa: CAWSPARNYGYTF; cdr3_nt: TGTGCCTGGAGTCCGGCCAGGAACTATGGCTACACCTTC
v_call: TRBV4-2; clone_size: NA; j_call: TRBJ2-7; d_call: TRBD2; cdr3_aa: CASSPSALSGGEQYF; cdr3_nt: TGTGCCAGCAGCCCCTCGGCCCTTTCGGGGGGGGAGCAGTACTTC
v_call: TRBV7-8; clone_size: NA; j_call: TRBJ2-1; d_call: NA; cdr3_aa: CASSLRAARQMGNEQFF; cdr3_nt: TGTGCCAGCAGCCTAAGGGCCGCGCGCCAAATGGGGAATGAGCAGTTCTTC